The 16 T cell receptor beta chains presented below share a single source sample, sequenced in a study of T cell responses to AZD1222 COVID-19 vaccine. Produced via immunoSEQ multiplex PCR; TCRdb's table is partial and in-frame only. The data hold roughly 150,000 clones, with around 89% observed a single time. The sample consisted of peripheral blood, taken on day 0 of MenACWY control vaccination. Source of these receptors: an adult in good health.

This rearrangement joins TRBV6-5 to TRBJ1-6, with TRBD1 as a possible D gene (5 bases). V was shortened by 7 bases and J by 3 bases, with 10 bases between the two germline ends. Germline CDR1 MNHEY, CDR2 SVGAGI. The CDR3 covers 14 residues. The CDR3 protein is CASIDSLYNSPLHF. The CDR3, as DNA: TGTGCCAGCATCGACAGTCTCTATAATTCACCCCTCCACTTT.

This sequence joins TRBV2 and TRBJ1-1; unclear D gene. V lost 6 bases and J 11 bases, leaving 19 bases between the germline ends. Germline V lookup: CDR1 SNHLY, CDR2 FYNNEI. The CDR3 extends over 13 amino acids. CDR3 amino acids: CASSADAPLCAFF. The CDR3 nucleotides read TGTGCCAGCAGCGCCGATGCACCCTTGTGTGCTTTCTTT.

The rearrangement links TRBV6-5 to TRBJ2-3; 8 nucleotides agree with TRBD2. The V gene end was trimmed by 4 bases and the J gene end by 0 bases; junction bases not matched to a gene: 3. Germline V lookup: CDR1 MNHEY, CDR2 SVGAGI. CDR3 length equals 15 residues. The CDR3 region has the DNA TGTGCCAGCAGTTTTGGCGGGAGGAGCACAGATACGCAGTATTTT. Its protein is CASSFGGRSTDTQYF.

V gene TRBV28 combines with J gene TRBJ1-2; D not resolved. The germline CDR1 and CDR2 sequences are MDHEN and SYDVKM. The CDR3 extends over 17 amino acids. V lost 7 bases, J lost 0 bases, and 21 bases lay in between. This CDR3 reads CASIGSGADGANYGYTF. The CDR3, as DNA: TGTGCCAGCATCGGCTCCGGCGCAGATGGAGCTAACTATGGCTACACCTTC.

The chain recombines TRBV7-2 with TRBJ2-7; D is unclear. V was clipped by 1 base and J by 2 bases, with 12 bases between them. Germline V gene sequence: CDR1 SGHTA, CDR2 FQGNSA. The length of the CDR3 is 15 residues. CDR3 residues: CASSLDFGGAYEQYF. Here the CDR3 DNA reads TGTGCCAGCAGCTTAGATTTCGGTGGCGCCTACGAGCAGTACTTC.

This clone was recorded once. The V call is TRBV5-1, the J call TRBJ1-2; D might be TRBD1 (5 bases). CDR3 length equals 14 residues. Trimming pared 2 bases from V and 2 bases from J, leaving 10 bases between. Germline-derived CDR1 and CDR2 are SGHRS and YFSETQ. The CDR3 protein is CASSFYSGNYGYTF. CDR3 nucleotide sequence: TGCGCCAGCAGCTTCTACTCAGGGAACTATGGCTACACCTTC. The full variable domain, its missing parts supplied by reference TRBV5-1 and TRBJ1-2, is KAGVTQTPRYLIKTRGQQVTLSCSPISGHRSVSWYQQTPGQGLQFLFEYFSETQRNKGNFPGRFSGRQFSNSRSEMNVSTLELGDSALYLCASSFYSGNYGYTFGSGTRLTVV.

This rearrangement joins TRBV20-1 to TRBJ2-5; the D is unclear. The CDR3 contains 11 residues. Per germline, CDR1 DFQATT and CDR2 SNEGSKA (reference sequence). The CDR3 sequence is CRAFTGETQYF. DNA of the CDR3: TGCAGGGCATTTACTGGAGAGACCCAGTACTTC.

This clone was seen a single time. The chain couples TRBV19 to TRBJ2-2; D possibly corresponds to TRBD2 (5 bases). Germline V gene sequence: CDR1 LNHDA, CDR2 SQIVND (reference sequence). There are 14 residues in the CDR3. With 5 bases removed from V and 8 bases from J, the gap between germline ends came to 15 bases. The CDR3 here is CASSLPPGSGELFF. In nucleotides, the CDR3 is TGTGCCAGTAGTCTGCCCCCGGGGAGTGGGGAGCTGTTTTTT.

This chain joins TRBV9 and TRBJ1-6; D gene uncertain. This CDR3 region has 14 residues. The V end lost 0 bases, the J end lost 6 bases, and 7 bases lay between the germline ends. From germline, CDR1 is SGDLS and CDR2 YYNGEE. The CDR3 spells CASSVGASNSPLHF. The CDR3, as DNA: TGTGCCAGCAGCGTAGGGGCCAGTAATTCACCCCTCCACTTT.

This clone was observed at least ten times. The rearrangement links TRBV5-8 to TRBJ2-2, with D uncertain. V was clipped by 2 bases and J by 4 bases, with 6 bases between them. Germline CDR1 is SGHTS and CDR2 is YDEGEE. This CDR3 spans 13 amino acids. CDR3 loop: CASSFNRTGELFF. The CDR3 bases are TGTGCCAGCAGCTTTAACCGCACCGGGGAGCTGTTTTTT.

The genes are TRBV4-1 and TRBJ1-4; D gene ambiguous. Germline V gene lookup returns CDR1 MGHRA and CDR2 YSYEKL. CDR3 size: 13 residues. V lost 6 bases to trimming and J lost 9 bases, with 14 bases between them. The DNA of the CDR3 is TGCGCCAGCAGTCCAGCGACGAAGCAAAAACTGTTTTTT. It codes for CASSPATKQKLFF.

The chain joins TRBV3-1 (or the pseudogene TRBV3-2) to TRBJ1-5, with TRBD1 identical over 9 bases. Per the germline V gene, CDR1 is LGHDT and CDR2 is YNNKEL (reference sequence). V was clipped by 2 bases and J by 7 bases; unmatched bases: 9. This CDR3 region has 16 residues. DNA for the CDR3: TGTGCCAGCAGCCAACGCCGGGACAGGGTTAAGCAGCCCCAGCATTTT. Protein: CASSQRRDRVKQPQHF.

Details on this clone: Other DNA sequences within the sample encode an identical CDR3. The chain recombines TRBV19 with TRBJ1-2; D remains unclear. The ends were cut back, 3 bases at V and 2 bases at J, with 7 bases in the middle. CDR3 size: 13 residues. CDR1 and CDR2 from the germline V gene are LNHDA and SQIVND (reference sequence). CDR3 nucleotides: TGTGCCAGTAGTATCGGCGGCAACTATGGCTACACCTTC. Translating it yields CASSIGGNYGYTF. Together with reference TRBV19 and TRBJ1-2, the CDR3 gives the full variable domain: DGGITQSPKYLFRKEGQNVTLSCEQNLNHDAMYWYRQDPGQGLRLIYYSQIVNDFQKGDIAEGYSVSREKKESFPLTVTSAQKNPTAFYLCASSIGGNYGYTFGSGTRLTVV.

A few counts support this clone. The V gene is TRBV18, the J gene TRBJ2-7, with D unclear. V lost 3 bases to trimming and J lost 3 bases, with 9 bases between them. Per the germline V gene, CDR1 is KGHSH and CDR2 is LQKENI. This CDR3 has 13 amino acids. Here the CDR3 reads CASSPPENYEQYF. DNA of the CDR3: TGTGCCAGCTCACCTCCGGAAAACTACGAGCAGTACTTC.

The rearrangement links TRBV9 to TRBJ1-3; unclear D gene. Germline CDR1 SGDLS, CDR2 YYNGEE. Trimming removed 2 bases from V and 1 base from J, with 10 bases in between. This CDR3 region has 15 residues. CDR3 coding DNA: TGTGCCAGCAGCGTGAGGTCCGGGTCTGGAAACACCATATATTTT. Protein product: CASSVRSGSGNTIYF.

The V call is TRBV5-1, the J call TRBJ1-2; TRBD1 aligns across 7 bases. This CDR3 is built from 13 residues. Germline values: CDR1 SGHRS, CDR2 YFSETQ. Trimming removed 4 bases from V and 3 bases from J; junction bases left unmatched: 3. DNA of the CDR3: TGCGCCAGCAGCCGGGACAGTTACTATGGCTACACCTTC. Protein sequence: CASSRDSYYGYTF.